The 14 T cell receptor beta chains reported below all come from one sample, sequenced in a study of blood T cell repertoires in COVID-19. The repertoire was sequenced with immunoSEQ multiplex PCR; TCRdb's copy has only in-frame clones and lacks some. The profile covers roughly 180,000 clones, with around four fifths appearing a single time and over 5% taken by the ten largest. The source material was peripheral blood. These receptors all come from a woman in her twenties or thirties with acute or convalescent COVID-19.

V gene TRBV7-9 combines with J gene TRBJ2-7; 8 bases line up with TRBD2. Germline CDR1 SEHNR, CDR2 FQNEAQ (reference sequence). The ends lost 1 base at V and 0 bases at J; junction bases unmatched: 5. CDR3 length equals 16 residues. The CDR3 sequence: CASSLEPSGSSYEQYF. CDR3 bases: TGTGCCAGCAGCTTAGAACCAAGCGGGAGCTCCTACGAGCAGTACTTC. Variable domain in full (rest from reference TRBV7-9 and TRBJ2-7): DTGVSQNPRHKITKRGQNVTFRCDPISEHNRLYWYRQTLGQGPEFLTYFQNEAQLEKSRLLSDRFSAERPKGSFSTLEIQRTEQGDSAMYLCASSLEPSGSSYEQYFGPGTRLTVT.

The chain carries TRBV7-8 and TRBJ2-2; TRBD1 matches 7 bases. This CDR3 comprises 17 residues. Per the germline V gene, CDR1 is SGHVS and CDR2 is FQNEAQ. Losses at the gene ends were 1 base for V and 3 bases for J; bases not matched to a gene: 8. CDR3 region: CASSLGDSRFYTGELFF. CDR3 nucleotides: TGTGCCAGCAGCTTAGGGGACAGCCGATTTTACACCGGGGAGCTGTTTTTT.

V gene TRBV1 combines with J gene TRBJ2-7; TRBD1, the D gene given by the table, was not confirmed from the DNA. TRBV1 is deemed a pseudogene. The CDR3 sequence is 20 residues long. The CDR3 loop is CTSSLNPDRDRENLFYEQYF. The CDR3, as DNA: TGCACCAGCAGCCTGAACCCTGACCGGGACAGGGAGAATCTTTTCTACGAGCAGTACTTC.

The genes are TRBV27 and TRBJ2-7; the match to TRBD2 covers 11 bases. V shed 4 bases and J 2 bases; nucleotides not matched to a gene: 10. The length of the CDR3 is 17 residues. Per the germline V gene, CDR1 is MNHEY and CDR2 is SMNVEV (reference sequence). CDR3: CASSYFTSGSRPYEQYF. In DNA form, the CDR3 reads TGTGCCAGCAGTTATTTCACTAGCGGGAGTCGGCCCTACGAGCAGTACTTC.

Here the CDR3 reads CASSQDLAENTEAFF. CDR3 nucleotides: TGTGCCAGCAGCCAAGATCTAGCTGAGAACACTGAAGCTTTCTTT. The chain recombines TRBV3-1 (or the pseudogene TRBV3-2) with TRBJ1-1; D call uncertain. V lost 0 bases, J lost 1 base, and 9 bases lay in between. Germline assignment: CDR1 LGHDT and CDR2 YNNKEL (reference sequence). This CDR3 has 15 residues.

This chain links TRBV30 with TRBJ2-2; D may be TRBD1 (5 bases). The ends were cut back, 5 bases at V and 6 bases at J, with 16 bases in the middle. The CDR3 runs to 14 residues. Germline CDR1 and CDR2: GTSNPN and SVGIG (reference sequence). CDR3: CAWSGSLGPGELFF. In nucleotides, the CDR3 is TGTGCCTGGTCGGGTTCCCTGGGGCCCGGGGAGCTGTTTTTT.

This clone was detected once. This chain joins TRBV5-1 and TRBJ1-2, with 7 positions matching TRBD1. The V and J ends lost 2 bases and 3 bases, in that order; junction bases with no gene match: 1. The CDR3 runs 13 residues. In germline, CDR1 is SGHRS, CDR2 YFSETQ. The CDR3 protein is CASSFDRDYGYTF. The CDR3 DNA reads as TGCGCCAGCAGCTTCGACAGGGACTATGGCTACACCTTC.

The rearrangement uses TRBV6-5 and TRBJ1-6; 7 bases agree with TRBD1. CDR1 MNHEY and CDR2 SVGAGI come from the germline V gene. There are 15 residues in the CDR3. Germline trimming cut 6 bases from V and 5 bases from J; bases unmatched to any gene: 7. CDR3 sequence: CASSLGQGDNSPLHF. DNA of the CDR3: TGTGCCAGCAGCCTTGGGCAGGGGGATAATTCACCCCTCCACTTT.

CDR3 sequence (DNA): TGCGCCAGCAGCTTGGGACAGGGGAAAAACATTCAGTACTTC. This encodes CASSLGQGKNIQYF. The chain recombines TRBV5-1 with TRBJ2-4; 8 bases are a match to TRBD1. Germline lookup yields CDR1 SGHRS and CDR2 YFSETQ. There are 14 residues in the CDR3. After removal of 0 bases from V and 4 bases from J, the junction contained 0 bases not matched to a gene.

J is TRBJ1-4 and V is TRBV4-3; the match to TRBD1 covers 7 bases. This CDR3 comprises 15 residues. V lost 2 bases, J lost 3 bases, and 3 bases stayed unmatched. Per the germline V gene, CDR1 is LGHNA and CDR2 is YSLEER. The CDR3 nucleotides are TGCGCCAGCAGCCAACTACAGGGGTCTAATGAAAAACTGTTTTTT. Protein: CASSQLQGSNEKLFF.

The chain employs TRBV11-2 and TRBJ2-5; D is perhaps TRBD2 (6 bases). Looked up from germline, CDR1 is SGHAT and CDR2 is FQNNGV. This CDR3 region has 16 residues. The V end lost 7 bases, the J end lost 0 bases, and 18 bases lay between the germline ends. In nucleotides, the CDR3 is TGTGCCAGCAAAGTAGGACTCGGAGGGTACCAAGAGACCCAGTACTTC. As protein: CASKVGLGGYQETQYF. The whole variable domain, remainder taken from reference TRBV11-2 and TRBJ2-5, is EAGVAQSPRYKIIEKRQSVAFWCNPISGHATLYWYQQILGQGPKLLIQFQNNGVVDDSQLPKDRFSAERLKGVDSTLKIQPAKLEDSAVYLCASKVGLGGYQETQYFGPGTRLLVL.

The CDR3 region has the DNA TGTGCCAGCAGTTCCGACAGGGCGGCCTTCTATGGCTACACCTTC. Its protein product is CASSSDRAAFYGYTF. This chain links TRBV27 with TRBJ1-2; TRBD1 matches at 7 bases. CDR1 is MNHEY and CDR2 is SMNVEV in the germline V gene (reference sequence). J was trimmed by 4 bases and V by 4 bases; bases with no gene match: 9. The length of the CDR3 is 15 residues.

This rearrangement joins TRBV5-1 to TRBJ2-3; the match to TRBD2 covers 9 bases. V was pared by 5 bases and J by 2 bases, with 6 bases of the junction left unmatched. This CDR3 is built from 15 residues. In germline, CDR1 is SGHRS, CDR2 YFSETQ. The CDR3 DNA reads TGCGCCAGCAGTAGCCTAGCGGGGACCACAGATACGCAGTATTTT. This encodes CASSSLAGTTDTQYF.

DNA of the CDR3: TGTGCCAGCAGCCCAACGACAGGGGCGGGTGAGACCCAGTACTTC. It specifies CASSPTTGAGETQYF. This chain connects TRBV7-9 to TRBJ2-5, with 8 positions matching TRBD1. The trim removed 5 bases at V and 5 bases at J, leaving 10 bases unmatched. This CDR3 contains 15 residues. Germline lookup yields CDR1 SEHNR and CDR2 FQNEAQ (reference sequence).